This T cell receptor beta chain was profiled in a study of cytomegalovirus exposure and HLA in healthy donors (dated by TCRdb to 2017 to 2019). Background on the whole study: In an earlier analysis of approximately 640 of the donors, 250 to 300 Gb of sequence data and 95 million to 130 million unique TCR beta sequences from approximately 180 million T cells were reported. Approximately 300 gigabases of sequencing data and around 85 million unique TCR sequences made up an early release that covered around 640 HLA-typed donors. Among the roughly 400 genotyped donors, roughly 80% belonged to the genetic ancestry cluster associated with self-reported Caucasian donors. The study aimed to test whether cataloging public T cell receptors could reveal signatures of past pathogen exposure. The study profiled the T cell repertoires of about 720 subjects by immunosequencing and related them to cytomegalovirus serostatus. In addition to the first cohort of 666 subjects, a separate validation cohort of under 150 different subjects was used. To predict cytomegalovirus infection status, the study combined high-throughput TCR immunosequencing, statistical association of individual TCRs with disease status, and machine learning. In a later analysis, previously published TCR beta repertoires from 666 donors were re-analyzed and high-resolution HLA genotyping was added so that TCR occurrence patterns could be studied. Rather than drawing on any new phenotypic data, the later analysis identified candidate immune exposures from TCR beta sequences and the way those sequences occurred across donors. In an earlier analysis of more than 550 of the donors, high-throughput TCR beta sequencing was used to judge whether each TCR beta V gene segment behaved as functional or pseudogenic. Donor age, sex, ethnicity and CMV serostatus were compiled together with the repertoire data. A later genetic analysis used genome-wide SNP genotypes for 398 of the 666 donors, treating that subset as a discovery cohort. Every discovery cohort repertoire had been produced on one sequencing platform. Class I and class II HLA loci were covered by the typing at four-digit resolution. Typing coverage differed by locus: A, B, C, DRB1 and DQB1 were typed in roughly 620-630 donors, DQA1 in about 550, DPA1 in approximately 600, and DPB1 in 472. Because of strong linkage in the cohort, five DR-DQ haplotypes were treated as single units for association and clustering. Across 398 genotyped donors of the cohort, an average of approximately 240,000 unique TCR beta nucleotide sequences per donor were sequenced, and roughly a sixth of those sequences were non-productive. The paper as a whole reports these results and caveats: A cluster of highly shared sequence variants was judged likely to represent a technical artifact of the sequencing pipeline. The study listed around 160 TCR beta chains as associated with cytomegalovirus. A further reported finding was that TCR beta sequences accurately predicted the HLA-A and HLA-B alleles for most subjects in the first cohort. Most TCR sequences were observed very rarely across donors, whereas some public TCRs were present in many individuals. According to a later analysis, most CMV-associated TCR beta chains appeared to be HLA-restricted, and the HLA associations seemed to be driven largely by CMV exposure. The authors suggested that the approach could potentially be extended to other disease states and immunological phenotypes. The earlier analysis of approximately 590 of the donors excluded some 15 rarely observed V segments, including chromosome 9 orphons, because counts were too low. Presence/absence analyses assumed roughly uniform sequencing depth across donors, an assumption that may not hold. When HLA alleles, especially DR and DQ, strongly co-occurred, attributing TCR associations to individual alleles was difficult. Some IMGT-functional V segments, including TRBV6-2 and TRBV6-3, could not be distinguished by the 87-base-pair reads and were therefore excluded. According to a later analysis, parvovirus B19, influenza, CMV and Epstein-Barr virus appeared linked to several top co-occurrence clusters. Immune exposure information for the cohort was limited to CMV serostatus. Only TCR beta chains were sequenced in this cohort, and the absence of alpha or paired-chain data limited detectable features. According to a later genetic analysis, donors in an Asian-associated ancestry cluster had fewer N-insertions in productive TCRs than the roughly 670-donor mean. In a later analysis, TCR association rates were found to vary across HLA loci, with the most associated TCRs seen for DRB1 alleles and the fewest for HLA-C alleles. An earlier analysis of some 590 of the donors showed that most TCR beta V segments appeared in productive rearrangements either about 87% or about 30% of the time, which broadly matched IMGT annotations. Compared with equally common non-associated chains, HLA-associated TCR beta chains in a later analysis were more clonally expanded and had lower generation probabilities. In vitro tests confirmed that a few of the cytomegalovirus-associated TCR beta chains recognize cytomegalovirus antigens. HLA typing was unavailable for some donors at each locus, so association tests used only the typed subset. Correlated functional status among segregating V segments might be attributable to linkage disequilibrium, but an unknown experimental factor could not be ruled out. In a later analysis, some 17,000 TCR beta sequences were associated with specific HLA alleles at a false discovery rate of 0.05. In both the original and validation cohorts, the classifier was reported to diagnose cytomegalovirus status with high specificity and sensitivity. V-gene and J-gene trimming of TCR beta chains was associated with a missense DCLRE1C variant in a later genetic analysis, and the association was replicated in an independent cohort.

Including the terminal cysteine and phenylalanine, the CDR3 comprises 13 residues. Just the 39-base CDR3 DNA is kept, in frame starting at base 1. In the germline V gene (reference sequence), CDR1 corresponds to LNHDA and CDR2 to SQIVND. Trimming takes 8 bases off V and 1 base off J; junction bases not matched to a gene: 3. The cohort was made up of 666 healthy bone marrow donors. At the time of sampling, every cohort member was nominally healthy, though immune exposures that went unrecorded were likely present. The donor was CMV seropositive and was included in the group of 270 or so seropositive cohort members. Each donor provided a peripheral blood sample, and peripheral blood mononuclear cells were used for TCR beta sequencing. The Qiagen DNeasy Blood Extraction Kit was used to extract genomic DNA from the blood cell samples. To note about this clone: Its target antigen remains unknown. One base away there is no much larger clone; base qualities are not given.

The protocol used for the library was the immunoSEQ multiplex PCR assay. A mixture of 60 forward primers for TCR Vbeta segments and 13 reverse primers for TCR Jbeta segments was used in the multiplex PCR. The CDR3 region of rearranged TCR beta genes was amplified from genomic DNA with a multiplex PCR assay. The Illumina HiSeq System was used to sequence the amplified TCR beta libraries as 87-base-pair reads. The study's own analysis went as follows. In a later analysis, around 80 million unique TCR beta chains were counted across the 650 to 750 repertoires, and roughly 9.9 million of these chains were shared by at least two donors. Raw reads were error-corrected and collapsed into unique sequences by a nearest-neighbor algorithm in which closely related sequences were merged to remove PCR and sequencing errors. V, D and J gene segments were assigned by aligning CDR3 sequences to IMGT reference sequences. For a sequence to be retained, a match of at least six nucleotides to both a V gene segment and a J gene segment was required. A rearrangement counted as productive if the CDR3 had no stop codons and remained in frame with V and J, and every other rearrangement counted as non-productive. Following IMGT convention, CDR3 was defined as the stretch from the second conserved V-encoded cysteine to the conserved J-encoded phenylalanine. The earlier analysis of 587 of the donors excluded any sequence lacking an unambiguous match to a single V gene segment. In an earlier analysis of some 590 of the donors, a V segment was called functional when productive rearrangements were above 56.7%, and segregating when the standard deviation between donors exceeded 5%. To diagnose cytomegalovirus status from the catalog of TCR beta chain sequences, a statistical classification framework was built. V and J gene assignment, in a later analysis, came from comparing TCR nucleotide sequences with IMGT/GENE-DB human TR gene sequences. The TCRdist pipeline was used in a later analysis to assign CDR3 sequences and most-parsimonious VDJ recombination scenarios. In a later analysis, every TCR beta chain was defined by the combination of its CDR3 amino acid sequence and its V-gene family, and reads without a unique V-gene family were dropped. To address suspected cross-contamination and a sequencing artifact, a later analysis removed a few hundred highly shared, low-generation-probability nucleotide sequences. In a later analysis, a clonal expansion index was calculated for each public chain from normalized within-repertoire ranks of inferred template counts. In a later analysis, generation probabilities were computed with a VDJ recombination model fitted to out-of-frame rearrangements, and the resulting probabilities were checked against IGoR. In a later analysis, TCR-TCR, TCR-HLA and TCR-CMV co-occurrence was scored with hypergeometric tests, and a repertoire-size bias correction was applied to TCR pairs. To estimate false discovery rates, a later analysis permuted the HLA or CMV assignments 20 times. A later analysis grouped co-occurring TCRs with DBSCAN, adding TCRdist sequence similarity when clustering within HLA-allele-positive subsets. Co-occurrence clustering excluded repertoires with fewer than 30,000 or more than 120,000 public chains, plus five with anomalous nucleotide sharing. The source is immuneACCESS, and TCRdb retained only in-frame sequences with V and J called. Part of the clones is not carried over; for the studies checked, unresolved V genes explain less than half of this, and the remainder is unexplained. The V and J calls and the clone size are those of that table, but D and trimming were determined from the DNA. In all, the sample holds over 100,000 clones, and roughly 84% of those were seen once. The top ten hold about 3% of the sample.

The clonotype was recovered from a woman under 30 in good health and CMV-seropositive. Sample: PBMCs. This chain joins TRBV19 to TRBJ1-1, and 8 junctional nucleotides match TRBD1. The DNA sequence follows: TGTGCCAGTGGACAGGGAAGGAACACTGAAGCTTTCTTT. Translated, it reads CASGQGRNTEAFF. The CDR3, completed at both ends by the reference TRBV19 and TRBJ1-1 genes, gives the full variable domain DGGITQSPKYLFRKEGQNVTLSCEQNLNHDAMYWYRQDPGQGLRLIYYSQIVNDFQKGDIAEGYSVSREKKESFPLTVTSAQKNPTAFYLCASGQGRNTEAFFGQGTRLTVV.